Below are 25 T cell receptor beta chains sequenced from a single sample in a study of blood T cell repertoires in COVID-19. Assay used: immunoSEQ multiplex PCR; TCRdb lists only in-frame clones, some missing. In the table there are about 170,000 clones, about four fifths of which are singletons. The material sequenced was peripheral blood. These receptors were obtained from an elderly woman with acute or convalescent COVID-19.

This clone was observed once. The CDR3, as DNA: TGTGCCAGTAGTAGCGTAATTAACACCGGGGAGCTGTTTTTT. Its protein is CASSSVINTGELFF. The chain uses TRBV19 and TRBJ2-2, with no clear D. Trimming cost V 4 bases and J 2 bases, with 8 bases left between them. CDR3 length equals 14 residues. Germline-derived CDR1 and CDR2 are LNHDA and SQIVND (reference sequence).

The chain's CDR3 is CATSDPLAGAFNEQFF. Here the CDR3 DNA reads TGTGCCACCAGTGATCCCTTAGCGGGGGCCTTTAATGAGCAGTTCTTC. The chain uses TRBV24-1 and TRBJ2-1, with 9 bases fitting TRBD2. This CDR3 is 16 amino acids long. The V gene end was trimmed by 3 bases and the J gene end by 7 bases; junction bases not matched to a gene: 9. Germline V gene data show CDR1 as KGHDR and CDR2 as SFDVKD.

The rearrangement joins TRBV5-1 to TRBJ2-3; maybe TRBD1 (5 bases). With 0 bases removed from V and 4 bases from J, the gap between germline ends came to 12 bases. From germline, CDR1 is SGHRS and CDR2 YFSETQ. The CDR3 consists of 15 residues. CDR3 residues: CASSLEAGLPDTQYF. The CDR3 DNA reads TGCGCCAGCAGCTTGGAGGCAGGGCTACCAGATACGCAGTATTTT.

The chain uses TRBV6-2 or TRBV6-3 and TRBJ2-5; TRBD2 agrees at 9 bases. Germline V CDR1 and CDR2: MNHEY, SVGEGT. J gave up 1 base and V 6 bases, and 3 bases lay outside the gene matches. The CDR3 is 14 amino acids. CDR3 amino acids: CASSIAGVQETQYF. In DNA form, the CDR3 reads TGTGCCAGCAGCATAGCGGGGGTCCAAGAGACCCAGTACTTC.

This clone was detected once. V gene TRBV7-2 combines with J gene TRBJ2-6; maybe TRBD1 (5 bases). Trimming shortened V by 6 bases and J by 4 bases, and 13 bases separated the two germline ends. Germline values: CDR1 SGHTA, CDR2 FQGNSA. This CDR3 comprises 15 residues. The CDR3 here is CASSGHVSGANVLTF. In DNA form, the CDR3 reads TGTGCCAGCAGTGGACACGTGTCAGGGGCCAACGTCCTGACTTTC. The whole variable domain, filled in from reference TRBV7-2 and TRBJ2-6, reads GAGVSQSPSNKVTEKGKDVELRCDPISGHTALYWYRQSLGQGLEFLIYFQGNSAPDKSGLPSDRFSAERTGGSVSTLTIQRTQQEDSAVYLCASSGHVSGANVLTFGAGSRLTVL.

The chain has TRBV9 and TRBJ1-1; D is perhaps TRBD1 (6 bases). In germline, CDR1 is SGDLS, CDR2 YYNGEE. V dropped 4 bases and J dropped 4 bases, with 11 bases sitting between them. The CDR3 extends over 13 amino acids. As DNA, the CDR3 is TGTGCCAGCAGCTACACAGGGAGCACTGAAGCTTTCTTT. Its translation: CASSYTGSTEAFF.

The V and J genes are TRBV2 and TRBJ2-5; 11 nucleotides agree with TRBD2. The CDR3 extends over 17 amino acids. Germline trimming cut 11 bases from V and 1 base from J; bases unmatched to any gene: 15. Germline values: CDR1 SNHLY, CDR2 FYNNEI. The DNA for the CDR3 is TGTGCCTCCCTAGATGGGTCTAGCGGGGGGTCCCAAGAGACCCAGTACTTC. As protein: CASLDGSSGGSQETQYF.

This clone was counted between two and nine times. The chain joins TRBV4-1 to TRBJ1-5, with D uncertain. The CDR3 covers 12 residues. The germline V gene encodes CDR1 MGHRA and CDR2 YSYEKL. Trimming cost V 5 bases and J 5 bases, with 7 bases left between them. In DNA form, the CDR3 reads TGCGCCAGCAGCGAGCTGGATCAGCCCCAGCATTTT. This codes for CASSELDQPQHF.

The chain links TRBV7-2 to TRBJ1-3, with D tentatively TRBD1 (5 bases). Germline V CDR1 and CDR2: SGHTA, FQGNSA. The CDR3 covers 17 residues. Trimming removed 2 bases from V and 0 bases from J, with 14 bases in between. The CDR3 loop reads CASSLLGGGFSGNTIYF. The CDR3 DNA is TGTGCCAGCAGCTTATTGGGCGGGGGTTTCTCTGGAAACACCATATATTTT. Variable domain in full (rest from reference TRBV7-2 and TRBJ1-3): GAGVSQSPSNKVTEKGKDVELRCDPISGHTALYWYRQSLGQGLEFLIYFQGNSAPDKSGLPSDRFSAERTGGSVSTLTIQRTQQEDSAVYLCASSLLGGGFSGNTIYFGEGSWLTVV.

The chain carries TRBV18 and TRBJ1-1, with D uncertain. The CDR3 sequence is 15 residues long. Per the germline V gene, CDR1 is KGHSH and CDR2 is LQKENI. Trimming shortened V by 2 bases and J by 2 bases, and 12 bases separated the two germline ends. The CDR3 reads CASSPRVGSNTEAFF. In nucleotides, the CDR3 is TGTGCCAGCTCACCAAGGGTAGGGAGCAACACTGAAGCTTTCTTT.

The rearrangement joins TRBV27 to TRBJ1-6, with D perhaps TRBD1 (5 bases). The CDR3 totals 16 residues. Germline V gene lookup returns CDR1 MNHEY and CDR2 SMNVEV (reference sequence). Deletions cut 2 bases from V and 7 bases from J, with 15 bases between. The CDR3 sequence is CASSLTWRGENSPLHF. CDR3 DNA sequence: TGTGCCAGCAGTTTAACCTGGCGGGGGGAGAATTCACCCCTCCACTTT.

The chain is built from TRBV6-5 and TRBJ1-2; 8 bases fit TRBD1. V trimming: 3 bases; J trimming: 4 bases; junction bases outside the gene matches: 1. The CDR3 spans 13 residues. Germline lookup yields CDR1 MNHEY and CDR2 SVGAGI. CDR3: CASSYDRGYGYTF. In DNA form, the CDR3 reads TGTGCCAGCAGTTATGACAGGGGCTATGGCTACACCTTC.

The rearrangement links TRBV5-4 to TRBJ2-5, with D tentatively TRBD2 (5 bases). The ends were cut back, 0 bases at V and 5 bases at J, with 8 bases in the middle. Germline V gene data show CDR1 as SGHNT and CDR2 as YYREEE (reference sequence). The CDR3 runs 13 residues. Written as DNA, the CDR3 is TGTGCCAGCAGCTTGGGAGGGCGGGAGACCCAGTACTTC. It codes for CASSLGGRETQYF.

The genes are TRBV9 and TRBJ1-2; 9 positions match TRBD1. Trimming at V came to 0 bases and at J to 7 bases, leaving 7 bases not matched to a gene. Germline CDR1 and CDR2: SGDLS and YYNGEE. This CDR3 has 15 amino acids. CDR3: CASSVALTGGSGYTF. The CDR3 DNA is TGTGCCAGCAGCGTAGCTCTTACAGGGGGCTCTGGCTACACCTTC.

The chain links TRBV7-2 to TRBJ1-1; a weak D match, TRBD1 (5 bases). The CDR3 runs 15 residues. Deletions cut 7 bases from V and 0 bases from J, with 15 bases between. Germline CDR1 SGHTA, CDR2 FQGNSA. The CDR3 here is CASTLGGGMNTEAFF. Here the CDR3 DNA reads TGTGCCAGCACCCTCGGGGGGGGTATGAACACTGAAGCTTTCTTT.

The chain has TRBV24-1 and TRBJ1-5; weak D call: TRBD1 (5 bases). Germline lookup yields CDR1 KGHDR and CDR2 SFDVKD. Trimming stripped 1 base from V and 3 bases from J, with 12 bases between. The CDR3 is made up of 16 amino acids. This CDR3 reads CATSDFAGPVNQPQHF. The CDR3 DNA sequence: TGTGCCACCAGTGATTTTGCAGGGCCCGTCAATCAGCCCCAGCATTTT.

CDR3: CASSRRQGAGGGELFF. The CDR3 bases are TGTGCCAGCAGCCGCAGGCAGGGGGCGGGTGGCGGGGAGCTGTTTTTT. J is TRBJ2-2 and V is TRBV7-2, with TRBD1 identical over 8 bases. The ends lost 5 bases at V and 7 bases at J; junction bases unmatched: 12. The CDR3 has 16 amino acids. Per the germline V gene, CDR1 is SGHTA and CDR2 is FQGNSA.

The V call is TRBV2, the J call TRBJ2-2, with unresolved D. The CDR3 is 13 amino acids. Germline CDR1 and CDR2: SNHLY and FYNNEI. Between the trimmed V and J ends, which lost 9 bases and 6 bases, there was a span of 14 bases. The CDR3 DNA reads TGTGCCAGTTCCGGCGACTCGTCCGGGGAGCTGTTTTTT. Encoded protein: CASSGDSSGELFF.

This chain uses TRBV20-1 with TRBJ1-1, with 12 bases matching TRBD1. J gave up 0 bases and V 3 bases, and 8 bases lay outside the gene matches. Germline-derived CDR1 and CDR2 are DFQATT and SNEGSKA (reference sequence). The CDR3 length is 17 residues. In nucleotides, the CDR3 is TGCAGTGCTAGTTCTCCGGGACAGGGGGCAATGAACACTGAAGCTTTCTTT. It specifies CSASSPGQGAMNTEAFF.

The chain joins TRBV10-3 to TRBJ1-4; TRBD1 matches at 8 bases. The length of the CDR3 is 16 residues. The trim removed 10 bases at V and 4 bases at J, leaving 14 bases unmatched. Germline CDR1 ENHRY, CDR2 SYGVKD. As DNA, the CDR3 is TGTGCCACTTCGACAGGGGTTGGTCTGGTTAATGAAAAACTGTTTTTT. This sequence encodes CATSTGVGLVNEKLFF.

This clone is a singleton in its sample. The rearrangement uses TRBV5-4 and TRBJ1-2; weak D call: TRBD1 (6 bases). V lost 3 bases and J 0 bases, leaving 12 bases between the germline ends. This CDR3 contains 15 residues. Germline CDR1 is SGHNT and CDR2 is YYREEE (reference sequence). The CDR3 here is CASSSTGHANYGYTF. The CDR3 DNA is TGTGCCAGCAGCTCCACAGGGCATGCTAACTATGGCTACACCTTC.

The J gene is TRBJ1-1, the V gene TRBV30, with 9 bases identical to TRBD1. The CDR3 loop spans 16 amino acids. With 0 bases clipped from V and 5 bases from J, the junction kept 10 bases outside the gene matches. Germline CDR1 is GTSNPN and CDR2 is SVGIG (reference sequence). The CDR3 DNA follows: TGTGCCTGGAGTGTAGGGTCAGGGACAGGGATAACTGAAGCTTTCTTT. Protein: CAWSVGSGTGITEAFF. Full variable domain (remainder filled in from reference TRBV30 and TRBJ1-1): SQTIHQWPATLVQPVGSPLSLECTVEGTSNPNLYWYRQAAGRGLQLLFYSVGIGQISSEVPQNLSASRPQDRQFILSSKKLLLSDSGFYLCAWSVGSGTGITEAFFGQGTRLTVV.

The chain links TRBV24-1 to TRBJ1-2, with no clear D. V lost 2 bases, J lost 1 base, and 7 bases lay in between. The CDR3 is made up of 14 amino acids. The germline CDR1 and CDR2 sequences are KGHDR and SFDVKD. The CDR3 nucleotides are TGTGCCACCAGTGATTGGGCCGGTAACTATGGCTACACCTTC. Its translation: CATSDWAGNYGYTF.

The V and J genes are TRBV2 and TRBJ2-3; perhaps TRBD1 as D (5 bases). CDR1 and CDR2 (germline): SNHLY, FYNNEI. This CDR3 is 15 amino acids long. V was clipped by 1 base and J by 3 bases, with 11 bases between them. DNA for the CDR3: TGTGCCAGCAGTGAAGGCGGCGGACAAACAGATACGCAGTATTTT. As protein: CASSEGGGQTDTQYF.

The chain employs TRBV5-1 and TRBJ2-6, with a possible D match to TRBD2 (5 bases). CDR1 SGHRS and CDR2 YFSETQ come from the germline V gene. The CDR3 is 14 amino acids. The V gene lost 4 bases and the J gene lost 3 bases, with 8 bases spanning the gap. CDR3 protein: CASSPGGGANVLTF. In DNA form, the CDR3 reads TGCGCCAGCAGCCCTGGAGGTGGGGCCAACGTCCTGACTTTC.